This paragraph covers one TCR beta chain sequence. Antigen unknown. The data were obtained in a study of beta chain features in type 1 diabetes. Study results and caveats: Among patients with Type 1 diabetes, TCRB CDR3s were moderately but significantly shorter in every one of the four CD4+ subsets. Using cDNA template may skew counts toward highly expressing activated cells.

The germline gives CDR1 SGHRS, CDR2 YFSETQ. Unmatched junction bases numbered 4, after V lost 8 bases and J lost 0 bases. CDR3 length equals 14 residues. What was sequenced were expressed TCRB transcripts, since all of the isolated RNA had been reverse transcribed. Sequencing used immunoSEQ multiplex PCR; TCRdb keeps in-frame clones, though not all of them. The sample contains roughly 300,000 clones, approximately 14% of which appear only once. Sequencing was done on a sample of naive CD4+ T cells from blood. The chain is built from TRBV5-1 and TRBJ2-1, with TRBD2 identical over 8 bases. The receptor comes from a man aged 30 to 45 with type 1 diabetes. CDR3 protein: CASTSGGSYNEQFF. In nucleotides, the CDR3 is TGCGCCAGTACTAGCGGAGGCTCCTACAATGAGCAGTTCTTC.